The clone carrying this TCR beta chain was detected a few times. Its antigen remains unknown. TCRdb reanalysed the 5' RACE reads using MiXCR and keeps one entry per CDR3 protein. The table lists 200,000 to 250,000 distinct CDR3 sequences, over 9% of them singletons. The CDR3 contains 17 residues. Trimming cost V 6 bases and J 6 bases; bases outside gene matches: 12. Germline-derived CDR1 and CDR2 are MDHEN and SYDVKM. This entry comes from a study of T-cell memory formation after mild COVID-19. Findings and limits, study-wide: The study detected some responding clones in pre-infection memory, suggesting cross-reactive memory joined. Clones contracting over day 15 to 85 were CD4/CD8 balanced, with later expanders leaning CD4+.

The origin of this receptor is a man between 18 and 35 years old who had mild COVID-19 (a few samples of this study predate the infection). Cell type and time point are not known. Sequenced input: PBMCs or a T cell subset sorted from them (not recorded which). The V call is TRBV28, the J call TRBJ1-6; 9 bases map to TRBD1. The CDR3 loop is CASSPGTGNMGNSPLHF. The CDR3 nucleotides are TGTGCCAGCAGCCCAGGGACAGGGAACATGGGTAATTCACCCCTCCACTTT.